The clone carrying this TCR beta chain appeared many times. A much larger clone differs by one base, so this may be a read error. The data stem from a study of CD8+CD57+ T cells in acquired aplastic anemia. Study-level background: DNA recovered from sorted CD4+ and CD8+ cells had a mean of approximately 3.2 ug.

The study profiled TCR beta VDJ and CDR3 using genomic DNA as template. MiXCR, applied by TCRdb to the reads, yields one record per CDR3 protein. In the table there are approximately 45,000 distinct CDR3 sequences, about 73% of which are singletons. The V and J ends lost 7 bases and 4 bases respectively, with 17 bases between them. Germline CDR1 SGHAT, CDR2 FQDESV (reference sequence). The CDR3 has 15 residues. This sequence originates from a human donor in good health, serving as a control. The material sequenced was sorted CD4+, CD8+, or CD8+CD57+ T cells (not recorded which) from PBMCs. The chain joins TRBV11-1 to TRBJ2-1; tentatively, D is TRBD2 (5 bases). The CDR3 nucleotides are TGTGCCAGCACCACGGACTCCGCTCTTTACAATGAGCAGTTCTTC. This gives the protein CASTTDSALYNEQFF.